The 27 T cell receptor beta chains below come from one sample, sequenced in a study of blood T cell repertoires in COVID-19. Only in-frame clones appear in the TCRdb table, and some are missing; sequencing was by immunoSEQ multiplex PCR. The profile shows 100,000 to 120,000 clones, roughly 79% of them singletons. The sequencing input was peripheral blood. The receptor source for this set is a woman in her 70s with acute or convalescent COVID-19.

The rearrangement links TRBV3-1 (or the pseudogene TRBV3-2) to TRBJ2-3; no firm D call. Germline lookup yields CDR1 LGHDT and CDR2 YNNKEL (reference sequence). CDR3 size: 16 residues. V was trimmed by 4 bases and J by 7 bases, leaving 21 bases between them. In nucleotides, the CDR3 is TGTGCCAGCAGCCCCGGCCTACTATCCTCAAGGAATACGCAGTATTTT. Translated: CASSPGLLSSRNTQYF.

The chain recombines TRBV5-4 with TRBJ1-4; the D gene is possibly TRBD1 (5 bases). CDR1 SGHNT and CDR2 YYREEE come from the germline V gene (reference sequence). This CDR3 is 15 amino acids long. V dropped 0 bases and J dropped 8 bases, with 14 bases sitting between them. CDR3 DNA: TGTGCCAGCAGCTTGGGGGGCCCGGTGGAGGAAAAACTGTTTTTT. This translates into CASSLGGPVEEKLFF.

The chain carries TRBV19 and TRBJ2-3, with 13 bases lining up with TRBD2. V trimming: 6 bases; J trimming: 3 bases; junction bases outside the gene matches: 6. Germline V gene lookup returns CDR1 LNHDA and CDR2 SQIVND (reference sequence). CDR3 length equals 16 residues. The CDR3 loop reads CASSPRGLAGTDTQYF. CDR3 nucleotide sequence: TGTGCCAGTAGCCCCCGGGGACTAGCGGGGACAGATACGCAGTATTTT.

There are a few counts of this clone. The J gene is TRBJ1-2, the V gene TRBV28, with 8 nucleotides matching TRBD1. The trim removed 1 base at V and 4 bases at J, leaving 5 bases unmatched. The CDR3 spans 15 residues. Germline V gives CDR1 MDHEN, CDR2 SYDVKM. Here the CDR3 reads CASSLYRGSGYGYTF. In nucleotides, the CDR3 is TGTGCCAGCAGTTTATACAGGGGGTCCGGCTATGGCTACACCTTC.

A note on this clone: The junction and the germline gene differ at one end; a read error may be behind it. The chain carries TRBV6-5 and TRBJ1-5; a weak D match, TRBD1 (5 bases). Germline values: CDR1 MNHEY, CDR2 SVGAGI. The CDR3 extends over 15 amino acids. CDR3 nucleotides: TGTGCCAGCAGTTACCAGGGAAATAGCAATCAGCCACAGCATTTT. Translation gives CASSYQGNSNQPQHF.

The CDR3 here is CASSRGPTGANVLTF. As DNA, the CDR3 is TGTGCCAGCAGCAGGGGGCCAACTGGGGCCAACGTCCTGACTTTC. This chain links TRBV5-4 with TRBJ2-6, with 7 bases that match TRBD1. The V segment lost 4 bases and the J segment 2 bases; nucleotides outside the gene matches: 3. The length of the CDR3 is 15 residues. Per the germline V gene, CDR1 is SGHNT and CDR2 is YYREEE (reference sequence).

The V call is TRBV5-6, the J call TRBJ2-7; D is possibly TRBD2 (6 bases). This CDR3 has 14 amino acids. Trimming shortened V by 4 bases and J by 4 bases, and 15 bases separated the two germline ends. Germline CDR1 reads SGHDT; CDR2 reads YYEEEE. The CDR3 spells CASSGLGLTYEQYF. The CDR3 bases are TGTGCCAGCAGCGGGTTGGGACTTACATACGAGCAGTACTTC.

The genes are TRBV25-1 and TRBJ1-1; D remains ambiguous. Trimming stripped 4 bases from V and 1 base from J, with 10 bases between. The CDR3 loop spans 14 amino acids. Looked up from germline, CDR1 is MGHDK and CDR2 is SYGVNS. The CDR3 DNA reads as TGTGCCAGCAGTGGTTCAGGAGGGAACACTGAAGCTTTCTTT. This translates into CASSGSGGNTEAFF.

This clone was counted a single time. CDR3 DNA sequence: TGTGCCAGCAGTTACAGTACGAGCGGGGAGCTGTTTTTT. Its translation: CASSYSTSGELFF. V usage is TRBV27 and J usage is TRBJ2-2; D not resolved. V was cut by 4 bases and J by 7 bases, with 10 bases left in between. CDR3 size: 13 residues. Germline V gene sequence: CDR1 MNHEY, CDR2 SMNVEV (reference sequence).

This rearrangement joins TRBV28 to TRBJ1-6, with a tentative D call TRBD1 (5 bases). The CDR3 extends over 15 amino acids. V shed 2 bases and J shed 9 bases, with 14 bases lying between them. The germline gives CDR1 MDHEN, CDR2 SYDVKM. The CDR3 nucleotides read TGTGCCAGCAGTTTAGGCAGGGCTCTAGGTTCACCCCTCCACTTT. Residues: CASSLGRALGSPLHF.

J is TRBJ2-1 and V is TRBV5-1, with D tentatively TRBD2 (6 bases). The CDR3 is made up of 17 amino acids. Germline V gene data show CDR1 as SGHRS and CDR2 as YFSETQ. Trimming pared 5 bases from V and 8 bases from J, leaving 26 bases between. CDR3 sequence: CASRRDPGEKIGDEQFF. Written as DNA, the CDR3 is TGCGCCAGCAGAAGGGACCCGGGGGAGAAGATCGGGGATGAGCAGTTCTTC.

V is TRBV7-9 and J is TRBJ2-3; D not resolved. V was cut by 5 bases and J by 0 bases, with 12 bases left in between. The CDR3 has 15 residues. CDR1 is SEHNR and CDR2 is FQNEAQ in the germline V gene (reference sequence). The CDR3 loop reads CASSPSLASTDTQYF. In nucleotides, the CDR3 is TGTGCCAGCAGCCCCTCTTTAGCTAGCACAGATACGCAGTATTTT. The full variable domain, its missing parts supplied by reference TRBV7-9 and TRBJ2-3, is DTGVSQNPRHKITKRGQNVTFRCDPISEHNRLYWYRQTLGQGPEFLTYFQNEAQLEKSRLLSDRFSAERPKGSFSTLEIQRTEQGDSAMYLCASSPSLASTDTQYFGPGTRLTVL.

The chain carries TRBV3-1 (or the pseudogene TRBV3-2) and TRBJ1-1; D not certain. The germline V gene has CDR1 LGHDT and CDR2 YNNKEL (reference sequence). The V and J ends lost 5 bases and 0 bases respectively, with 7 bases between them. The CDR3 has 13 amino acids. CDR3 in amino acids: CASSARVNTEAFF. The CDR3 coding sequence is TGTGCCAGCAGCGCTCGGGTGAACACTGAAGCTTTCTTT.

The J gene is TRBJ1-3, the V gene TRBV6-1, with D tentatively TRBD1 (5 bases). There are 15 residues in the CDR3. V shed 3 bases and J shed 3 bases, with 12 bases lying between them. The V gene's germline CDR1 is MNHNS and CDR2 SASEGT. DNA for the CDR3: TGTGCCAGCAGTGATTGGGGCCACATTGGAAACACCATATATTTT. This gives the protein CASSDWGHIGNTIYF.

The V call is TRBV12-3 or TRBV12-4, the J call TRBJ2-3, with TRBD1 matching 7 bases. V trimming: 4 bases; J trimming: 9 bases; junction bases outside the gene matches: 7. CDR3 length equals 13 residues. CDR3 nucleotide sequence: TGTGCCAGCAGTTCAAGACAGGGTTGGACGCAGTATTTT. The encoded protein is CASSSRQGWTQYF.

J is TRBJ2-3 and V is TRBV6-6, with 9 bases lining up with TRBD2. This CDR3 spans 15 amino acids. Germline V lookup: CDR1 MNHNY, CDR2 SVGAGI (reference sequence). The trim removed 4 bases at V and 1 base at J, leaving 3 bases unmatched. The CDR3 DNA sequence: TGTGCCAGCAGTTCGACTAGCGGCCGCACAGATACGCAGTATTTT. As protein: CASSSTSGRTDTQYF.

Here the CDR3 DNA reads TGTGCCAGCAGCTTATCGGAGAATCAGCCCCAGCATTTT. It codes for CASSLSENQPQHF. The chain is built from TRBV7-2 and TRBJ1-5; unclear D gene. Germline CDR1 is SGHTA and CDR2 is FQGNSA. This CDR3 spans 13 amino acids. Trimming took off 2 bases at V and 4 bases at J, with 6 bases between the two ends.

This chain joins TRBV24-1 and TRBJ2-3, with 8 positions matching TRBD2. The CDR3 is made up of 13 amino acids. J gave up 3 bases and V 10 bases, and 5 bases lay outside the gene matches. The germline V gene has CDR1 KGHDR and CDR2 SFDVKD. The CDR3 loop reads CATAGGLTDTQYF. In DNA form, the CDR3 reads TGTGCCACTGCGGGGGGCTTAACAGATACGCAGTATTTT.

Comment on this clone: Within the sample, other DNA sequences also encode this same CDR3. CDR3 DNA: TGTGCCAGCAGCCCCTTACAGGAGACCCAGTACTTC. The encoded protein is CASSPLQETQYF. J is TRBJ2-5 and V is TRBV7-9; D uncertain. Trimming stripped 5 bases from V and 5 bases from J, with 9 bases between. CDR1 SEHNR and CDR2 FQNEAQ come from the germline V gene (reference sequence). The CDR3 extends over 12 amino acids.

A single count supports this clone. The chain recombines TRBV28 with TRBJ2-3; a weak D match, TRBD2 (5 bases). The CDR3 length is 14 residues. The germline gives CDR1 MDHEN, CDR2 SYDVKM. The V and J ends lost 4 bases and 5 bases respectively, with 13 bases between them. DNA for the CDR3: TGTGCCAGCAGTTACGTGGGAGCTGGAGATACGCAGTATTTT. Protein sequence: CASSYVGAGDTQYF. Based on the CDR3 plus reference TRBV28 and TRBJ2-3, the full variable domain is DVKVTQSSRYLVKRTGEKVFLECVQDMDHENMFWYRQDPGLGLRLIYFSYDVKMKEKGDIPEGYSVSREKKERFSLILESASTNQTSMYLCASSYVGAGDTQYFGPGTRLTVL.

This clone came up once. The chain joins TRBV30 to TRBJ1-1, with TRBD1 as a possible D gene (5 bases). Per germline, CDR1 GTSNPN and CDR2 SVGIG (reference sequence). V lost 5 bases to trimming and J lost 5 bases, with 18 bases between them. The CDR3 covers 14 residues. The chain's CDR3 is CAWDRGNLWTEAFF. The CDR3 nucleotides are TGTGCCTGGGACCGGGGGAACTTGTGGACTGAAGCTTTCTTT.

J is TRBJ1-2 and V is TRBV30, with D possibly TRBD1 on 6 matching bases. Per the germline V gene, CDR1 is GTSNPN and CDR2 is SVGIG (reference sequence). The CDR3 runs to 15 residues. Deletions cut 0 bases from V and 4 bases from J, with 15 bases between. The CDR3 here is CAWSVQGGTIYGYTF. The CDR3, as DNA: TGTGCCTGGAGTGTACAGGGAGGGACTATCTATGGCTACACCTTC.

The chain employs TRBV7-8 and TRBJ2-5, with 8 bases that match TRBD2. V was clipped by 3 bases and J by 5 bases; unmatched bases: 5. Germline values: CDR1 SGHVS, CDR2 FQNEAQ. The CDR3 totals 14 residues. Here the CDR3 reads CASSFRGGHETQYF. In nucleotides, the CDR3 is TGTGCCAGCAGCTTCCGGGGGGGCCACGAGACCCAGTACTTC.

This chain joins TRBV27 and TRBJ2-7; no firm D call. This CDR3 region has 13 residues. Germline assignment: CDR1 MNHEY and CDR2 SMNVEV (reference sequence). Deletions cut 5 bases from V and 1 base from J, with 9 bases between. The CDR3: CASSGTGSYEQYF. The CDR3 DNA sequence: TGTGCCAGCAGTGGCACGGGTTCCTACGAGCAGTACTTC.

The V call is TRBV28, the J call TRBJ2-2, with D possibly matching TRBD1 (6 bases). V was cut by 5 bases and J by 6 bases, with 13 bases left in between. From germline, CDR1 is MDHEN and CDR2 SYDVKM. This CDR3 spans 14 amino acids. The chain's CDR3 is CASSPPGTPGELFF. The DNA for the CDR3 is TGTGCCAGCAGTCCGCCCGGGACACCCGGGGAGCTGTTTTTT.

V usage is TRBV2 and J usage is TRBJ1-1, with D maybe TRBD1 (5 bases). This CDR3 region has 15 residues. V gave up 3 bases and J gave up 7 bases, with 18 bases separating them. CDR1 and CDR2 from the germline V gene are SNHLY and FYNNEI. The CDR3 region has the DNA TGTGCCAGCAGTGACGGAAAGGGGAAACACATTGAAGCTTTCTTT. Its translation is CASSDGKGKHIEAFF.

The rearrangement uses TRBV29-1 and TRBJ1-2, with a possible D match to TRBD1 (6 bases). Germline CDR1 is SQVTM and CDR2 is ANQGSEA. The length of the CDR3 is 11 residues. V lost 7 bases and J 7 bases, leaving 13 bases between the germline ends. Written as DNA, the CDR3 is TGCAGCGGGGCAGGGGTCGGTGGCTACACCTTC. Residues: CSGAGVGGYTF.